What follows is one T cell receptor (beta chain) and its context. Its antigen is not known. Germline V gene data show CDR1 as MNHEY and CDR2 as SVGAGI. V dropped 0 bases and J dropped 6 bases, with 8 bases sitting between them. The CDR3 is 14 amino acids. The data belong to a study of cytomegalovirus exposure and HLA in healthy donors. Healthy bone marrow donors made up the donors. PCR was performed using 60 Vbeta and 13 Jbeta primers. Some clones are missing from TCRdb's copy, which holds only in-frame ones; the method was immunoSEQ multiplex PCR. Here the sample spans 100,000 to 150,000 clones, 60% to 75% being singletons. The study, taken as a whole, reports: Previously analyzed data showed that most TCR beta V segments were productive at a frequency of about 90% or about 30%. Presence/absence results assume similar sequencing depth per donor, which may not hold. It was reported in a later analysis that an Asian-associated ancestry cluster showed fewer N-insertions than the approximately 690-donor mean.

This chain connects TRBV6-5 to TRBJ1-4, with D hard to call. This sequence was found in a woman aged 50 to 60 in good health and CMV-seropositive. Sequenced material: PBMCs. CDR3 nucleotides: TGTGCCAGCAGTTACTCGATAACAGATGAAAAACTGTTTTTT. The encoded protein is CASSYSITDEKLFF.